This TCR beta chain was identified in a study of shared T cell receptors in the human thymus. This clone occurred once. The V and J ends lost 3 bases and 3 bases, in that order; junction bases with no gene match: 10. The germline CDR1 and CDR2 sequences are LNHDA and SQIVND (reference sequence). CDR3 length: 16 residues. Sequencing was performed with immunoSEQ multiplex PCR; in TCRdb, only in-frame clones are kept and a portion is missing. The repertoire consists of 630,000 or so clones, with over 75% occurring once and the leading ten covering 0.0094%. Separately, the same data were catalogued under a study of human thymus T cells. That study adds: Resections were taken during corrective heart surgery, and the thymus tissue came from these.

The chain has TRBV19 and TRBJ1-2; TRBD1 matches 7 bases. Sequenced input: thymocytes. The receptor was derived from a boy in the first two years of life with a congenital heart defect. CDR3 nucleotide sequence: TGTGCCAGTAGTATGTGGGGAACAGGACAGGACTATGGCTACACCTTC. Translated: CASSMWGTGQDYGYTF.